This is a list of T cell receptor beta chains from one sample in a study of blood T cell repertoires in COVID-19. TCRdb's copy holds only in-frame clones and misses some; the assay was immunoSEQ multiplex PCR. This sample yields around 100,000 clones, of which 70% to 80% are seen a single time; about 12% belongs to the top ten. Material for sequencing was peripheral blood. The receptors here all came from a woman between 65 and 79 years old with acute or convalescent COVID-19. Each CDR3 is given with its conserved first and last residue. The D gene is left open where the match is weak. Not every row has a clone size; where given, it reads once, few, many or a size class.

clone size: .; V gene: TRBV19; J gene: TRBJ1-1; D gene: .; CDR3 length: 15; CDR3 DNA: TGTGCCAGTAGCAAACAGGGTGGGGTGAACACTGAAGCTTTCTTT; CDR3 protein: CASSKQGGVNTEAFF
clone size: .; V gene: TRBV4-1; J gene: TRBJ1-1; D gene: .; CDR3 length: 15; CDR3 DNA: TGCGCCAGCACCTCCCCCAAGACAGTGAACACTGAAGCTTTCTTT; CDR3 protein: CASTSPKTVNTEAFF
clone size: .; V gene: TRBV12-3/TRBV12-4; J gene: TRBJ1-1; D gene: .; CDR3 length: 12; CDR3 DNA: TGTGCCACCGGGTCGTGGGACACTGAAGCTTTCTTT; CDR3 protein: CATGSWDTEAFF
clone size: .; V gene: TRBV9; J gene: TRBJ2-1; D gene: .; CDR3 length: 15; CDR3 DNA: TGTGCCAGCAGCGCATCGGGGTCCGTATGGAATGAGCAGTTCTTC; CDR3 protein: CASSASGSVWNEQFF
clone size: .; V gene: TRBV19; J gene: TRBJ2-1; D gene: TRBD2; CDR3 length: 13; CDR3 DNA: TGTGCCAGTGGCCGGGGGGTAGGCAATGAGCAGTTCTTC; CDR3 protein: CASGRGVGNEQFF
clone size: .; V gene: TRBV5-1; J gene: TRBJ2-2; D gene: .; CDR3 length: 14; CDR3 DNA: TGCGCCAGCAGCTTGGTGACAGGACCCGGGGAGCTGTTTTTT; CDR3 protein: CASSLVTGPGELFF
clone size: .; V gene: TRBV9; J gene: TRBJ2-2; D gene: .; CDR3 length: 14; CDR3 DNA: TGTGCCAGCAGCTATAGCCCGGACACCGGGGAGCTGTTTTTT; CDR3 protein: CASSYSPDTGELFF
clone size: .; V gene: TRBV7-2; J gene: TRBJ1-2; D gene: TRBD1; CDR3 length: 15; CDR3 DNA: TGTGCCAGCAGCTCAACGGGACAGGGCTACTATGGCTACACCTTC; CDR3 protein: CASSSTGQGYYGYTF
clone size: .; V gene: TRBV11-2; J gene: TRBJ1-2; D gene: TRBD1; CDR3 length: 11; CDR3 DNA: TGTGCCAGCAGTCCGGGACAGCCCCGTTCCTTC; CDR3 protein: CASSPGQPRSF
clone size: .; V gene: TRBV3-1/TRBV3-2; J gene: TRBJ2-3; D gene: TRBD1; CDR3 length: 15; CDR3 DNA: TGTGCCAGCAGCCAGGACAGGGGGGGCTTCGATACGCAGTATTTT; CDR3 protein: CASSQDRGGFDTQYF
clone size: .; V gene: TRBV6-5; J gene: TRBJ1-4; D gene: .; CDR3 length: 14; CDR3 DNA: TGTGCCAGCAGTTACGCTAGGCAGGGCGAAAAACTGTTTTTT; CDR3 protein: CASSYARQGEKLFF
clone size: .; V gene: TRBV6-2/TRBV6-3; J gene: TRBJ1-1; D gene: .; CDR3 length: 15; CDR3 DNA: TGTGCCAGCAGTTATGGGGGGGCGCAGAGCACAGAAGCTTTCTTT; CDR3 protein: CASSYGGAQSTEAFF
clone size: .; V gene: TRBV29-1; J gene: TRBJ1-1; D gene: .; CDR3 length: 15; CDR3 DNA: TGCAGCGTTGAAGGACAGTACACCATGAACACTGAAGCTTTCTTT; CDR3 protein: CSVEGQYTMNTEAFF
clone size: .; V gene: TRBV27; J gene: TRBJ1-2; D gene: .; CDR3 length: 14; CDR3 DNA: TGTGCCAGCAGCCCCCTGGGGGGGAACTATGGCTACACCTTC; CDR3 protein: CASSPLGGNYGYTF
clone size: .; V gene: TRBV19; J gene: TRBJ1-6; D gene: .; CDR3 length: 15; CDR3 DNA: TGTGCCAGTAGTATAGCGAACAGTGGTGATTCACCCCTCCACTTT; CDR3 protein: CASSIANSGDSPLHF
clone size: .; V gene: TRBV6-5; J gene: TRBJ1-2; D gene: TRBD1; CDR3 length: 14; CDR3 DNA: TGTGCCAGCAGTCGGACAGGGCGATACTATGGCTACACCTTC; CDR3 protein: CASSRTGRYYGYTF
clone size: .; V gene: TRBV2; J gene: TRBJ1-5; D gene: .; CDR3 length: 13; CDR3 DNA: TGTGCCAGCACGGGTTATAGCAATCAGCCCCAGCATTTT; CDR3 protein: CASTGYSNQPQHF
clone size: .; V gene: TRBV28; J gene: TRBJ1-1; D gene: .; CDR3 length: 12; CDR3 DNA: TGTGCCAGCAGGGCGGTGGACACTGAAGCTTTCTTT; CDR3 protein: CASRAVDTEAFF
clone size: .; V gene: TRBV4-3; J gene: TRBJ1-5; D gene: TRBD1; CDR3 length: 16; CDR3 DNA: TGCGCCAGCAGCCAAGATCGGAGGGGGCCCGATCAGCCCCAGCATTTT; CDR3 protein: CASSQDRRGPDQPQHF
clone size: .; V gene: TRBV9; J gene: TRBJ2-2; D gene: .; CDR3 length: 17; CDR3 DNA: TGTGCCAGCAGCCCCCGTGGGAGCAGGTTAGACACCGGGGAGCTGTTTTTT; CDR3 protein: CASSPRGSRLDTGELFF
clone size: few; V gene: TRBV24-1; J gene: TRBJ1-5; D gene: .; CDR3 length: 14; CDR3 DNA: TGTGCCACCAGTGTGGGGACACAGGATTTGAGAACGCATTTT; CDR3 protein: CATSVGTQDLRTHF
clone size: .; V gene: TRBV3-1/TRBV3-2; J gene: TRBJ2-1; D gene: .; CDR3 length: 15; CDR3 DNA: TGTGCCAGCAGCCAAGTTCGAACTACCTACAATGAGCAGTTCTTC; CDR3 protein: CASSQVRTTYNEQFF
clone size: .; V gene: TRBV18; J gene: TRBJ2-7; D gene: .; CDR3 length: 14; CDR3 DNA: TGTGCCAGCTCACCAGGAGACAGGCCCTACGAGCAGTACTTC; CDR3 protein: CASSPGDRPYEQYF
clone size: .; V gene: TRBV10-3; J gene: TRBJ2-1; D gene: TRBD2; CDR3 length: 15; CDR3 DNA: TGTGCCACCGGGACTAGCGGGGGGAGGAGGGATGAGCAGTTCTTC; CDR3 protein: CATGTSGGRRDEQFF
clone size: .; V gene: TRBV6-5; J gene: TRBJ1-2; D gene: TRBD1; CDR3 length: 14; CDR3 DNA: TGTGCCAGCAGGCAGGACAGGAATTACGGTGGCTACACCTTC; CDR3 protein: CASRQDRNYGGYTF
clone size: .; V gene: TRBV6-2/TRBV6-3; J gene: TRBJ1-2; D gene: .; CDR3 length: 12; CDR3 DNA: TGTGCCAGCAGTCTGGGGGGCTATGGCTACACCTTC; CDR3 protein: CASSLGGYGYTF
clone size: .; V gene: TRBV12-3/TRBV12-4; J gene: TRBJ2-5; D gene: TRBD2; CDR3 length: 13; CDR3 DNA: TGTGCCAGCAGACAGGGACTAGCGGAGACCCAGTACTTC; CDR3 protein: CASRQGLAETQYF
clone size: .; V gene: TRBV7-8; J gene: TRBJ1-3; D gene: .; CDR3 length: 15; CDR3 DNA: TGTGCCAGCAGCCCAATTGTCGGGTCTGGAAACACCATATATTTT; CDR3 protein: CASSPIVGSGNTIYF
clone size: .; V gene: TRBV5-6; J gene: TRBJ2-1; D gene: TRBD2; CDR3 length: 16; CDR3 DNA: TGTGCCAGCAGCTTGGCCGCACTAGCGGGGCATAATGAGCAGTTCTTC; CDR3 protein: CASSLAALAGHNEQFF
clone size: .; V gene: TRBV10-3; J gene: TRBJ1-2; D gene: TRBD1; CDR3 length: 14; CDR3 DNA: TGTGCCATCAGTGAGTCCGGGACAGACTATGGCTACACCTTC; CDR3 protein: CAISESGTDYGYTF
clone size: .; V gene: TRBV28; J gene: TRBJ1-6; D gene: TRBD1; CDR3 length: 16; CDR3 DNA: TGTGCCAGCAGCCGGACAGGGTTTGGAGATAACTCACCCCTCCACTTT; CDR3 protein: CASSRTGFGDNSPLHF
clone size: .; V gene: TRBV6-5; J gene: TRBJ1-4; D gene: .; CDR3 length: 14; CDR3 DNA: TGTGCCAGCAGGGGGACATTGACTAATGAAAAACTGTTTTTT; CDR3 protein: CASRGTLTNEKLFF
clone size: .; V gene: TRBV7-2; J gene: TRBJ1-1; D gene: TRBD1; CDR3 length: 14; CDR3 DNA: TGTGCCAGCAGCTTATCGAGGGGGCCCCCTGAAGCTTTCTTT; CDR3 protein: CASSLSRGPPEAFF
clone size: .; V gene: TRBV18; J gene: TRBJ1-2; D gene: TRBD1; CDR3 length: 14; CDR3 DNA: TGTGCCAGCTCACCGACAGGGGGACATTATGGCTACACCTTC; CDR3 protein: CASSPTGGHYGYTF
clone size: .; V gene: TRBV4-1; J gene: TRBJ2-5; D gene: .; CDR3 length: 14; CDR3 DNA: TGCGCCAGCAGTTGGCAGGCTTTAGAAGAGACCCAGTACTTC; CDR3 protein: CASSWQALEETQYF
clone size: .; V gene: TRBV9; J gene: TRBJ1-2; D gene: TRBD1; CDR3 length: 14; CDR3 DNA: TGTGCCAGCAGCGTAGCTCCGGACAGGATTCTGCGCACCTTC; CDR3 protein: CASSVAPDRILRTF
clone size: once; V gene: TRBV5-1; J gene: TRBJ2-1; D gene: .; CDR3 length: 15; CDR3 DNA: TGCGCCAGCAGCTTAGTCGGTTTCTCCTACAATGAGCAGTTCTTC; CDR3 protein: CASSLVGFSYNEQFF
clone size: .; V gene: TRBV6-5; J gene: TRBJ1-4; D gene: .; CDR3 length: 13; CDR3 DNA: TGTGCCAGTTTCCGGGGGAGAGGGGAAAAACTGTTTTTT; CDR3 protein: CASFRGRGEKLFF
clone size: many; V gene: TRBV7-9; J gene: TRBJ1-2; D gene: .; CDR3 length: 12; CDR3 DNA: TGTGCCAGCAGGCCGGCGGGATCTGGCTACACCTTC; CDR3 protein: CASRPAGSGYTF
clone size: .; V gene: TRBV18; J gene: TRBJ1-3; D gene: TRBD1; CDR3 length: 16; CDR3 DNA: TGTGCCAGCTCACCACTCGGGACAGGGGAAAGAAACACCATATATTTT; CDR3 protein: CASSPLGTGERNTIYF
clone size: .; V gene: TRBV30; J gene: TRBJ1-6; D gene: TRBD1; CDR3 length: 14; CDR3 DNA: TGTGCCTGCCCGGGACCCGACAGGGGCTCACCCCTCCACTTT; CDR3 protein: CACPGPDRGSPLHF
clone size: .; V gene: TRBV11-2; J gene: TRBJ1-2; D gene: .; CDR3 length: 14; CDR3 DNA: TGTGCCAGCAGCTTAGCAGTAATGAACTATGGCTACACCTTC; CDR3 protein: CASSLAVMNYGYTF
clone size: .; V gene: TRBV5-1; J gene: TRBJ1-2; D gene: TRBD1; CDR3 length: 14; CDR3 DNA: TGCGCCAGCAGCCAATATGGACAGGGCTATGGCTACACCTTC; CDR3 protein: CASSQYGQGYGYTF
clone size: .; V gene: TRBV10-2; J gene: TRBJ1-5; D gene: .; CDR3 length: 14; CDR3 DNA: TGCGCCAGCAGTGAGTCGAGGGGGAATCAGCCCCAGCATTTT; CDR3 protein: CASSESRGNQPQHF
clone size: .; V gene: TRBV23-1; J gene: TRBJ1-5; D gene: .; CDR3 length: 16; CDR3 DNA: TGCGCCAGCAGTCAATCGATCGGGCCAGTTCGGGGGCCCCAGCATTTT; CDR3 protein: CASSQSIGPVRGPQHF
clone size: .; V gene: TRBV7-8; J gene: TRBJ1-1; D gene: .; CDR3 length: 14; CDR3 DNA: TGTGCCAGCAGCTTAGGGTACAGGGCCACTGAAGCTTTCTTT; CDR3 protein: CASSLGYRATEAFF
clone size: .; V gene: TRBV9; J gene: TRBJ2-1; D gene: TRBD1; CDR3 length: 16; CDR3 DNA: TGTGCCAGCAGCCCCCAACAGGGGCTAGGTGTTAATGAGCAGTTCTTC; CDR3 protein: CASSPQQGLGVNEQFF
clone size: .; V gene: TRBV10-2; J gene: TRBJ2-7; D gene: TRBD2; CDR3 length: 14; CDR3 DNA: TGCGCCAGCAGTGCTAGCGGGGGGTTCTACGAGCAGTACTTC; CDR3 protein: CASSASGGFYEQYF
clone size: .; V gene: TRBV6-2/TRBV6-3; J gene: TRBJ2-7; D gene: .; CDR3 length: 18; CDR3 DNA: TGTGCCAGCAGTTACTCGGAGGATGAGGGGGGGCTTGAGTACGAGCAGTACTTC; CDR3 protein: CASSYSEDEGGLEYEQYF
clone size: .; V gene: TRBV27; J gene: TRBJ1-5; D gene: .; CDR3 length: 16; CDR3 DNA: TGTGCCAGCAGTTTTTCTTCCAGGGGCGCAGGACAGCCCCAGCATTTT; CDR3 protein: CASSFSSRGAGQPQHF
clone size: .; V gene: TRBV7-8; J gene: TRBJ1-1; D gene: .; CDR3 length: 15; CDR3 DNA: TGTGCCAGCAGCTTGGCGCGGGCGGAGAACACTGAAGCTTTCTTT; CDR3 protein: CASSLARAENTEAFF
clone size: few; V gene: TRBV6-1; J gene: TRBJ2-1; D gene: TRBD2; CDR3 length: 16; CDR3 DNA: TGTGCCAGCAGTGATTCCGGGACTAGGGCCTACAATGAGCAGTTCTTC; CDR3 protein: CASSDSGTRAYNEQFF